This T cell receptor beta chain was identified in a study of blood T cell repertoires in COVID-19. Study summary: Donors in the United States, Italy and Spain gave samples during acute or convalescent COVID-19. Nucleic acid was either cDNA or gDNA, and it came from T cells, B-cell-depleted T cells, or PBMCs.

Per the study methods: Researchers report that nucleated cell counts were estimated from reference gene primer amplification. Libraries were prepared by immunoSEQ multiplex PCR; TCRdb keeps only in-frame clonotypes and omits some of them. V, J and clone size are taken as reported in that table, and D and trimming were inferred from the DNA itself. The sample holds under 200,000 clones; approximately 81% are singletons and the top ten take around 15%. During active infection, Seattle patients enrolled and were then monitored through disease. Trimming took 6 bases from V and 0 from J, leaving 11 bases between them. The V gene's germline CDR1 is LNHDA and CDR2 SQIVND (reference sequence). This CDR3 region has 14 residues.

The sequence derives from a woman aged 65 to 85 with COVID-19, enrolled during active disease. The V and J genes are TRBV19 and TRBJ1-1; D unclear. Sequencing used peripheral blood. DNA of the CDR3: TGTGCCAGTAGGCCTACAGTTTTGAACACTGAAGCTTTCTTT. Amino acids: CASRPTVLNTEAFF.